This T cell receptor beta chain was profiled in a study of OX40 agonist ivuxolimab in advanced cancers. Using immunoSEQ multiplex PCR, the repertoire was profiled, and TCRdb retains in-frame clones only, with some absent. In the table there are tens of thousands of clones, about 93% of which are singletons. This clonotype was sampled from an adult with an advanced solid tumor such as melanoma, head and neck, liver or kidney cancer. The sequenced sample was CD4+ or CD8+ T cells sorted from blood, obtained in a trial of the OX40 agonist ivuxolimab.

The CDR3 nucleotides are TGTGCCAGCAGCAAAGTTTTGCAGGGGGCGACTAATGAAAAACTGTTTTTT. It translates to CASSKVLQGATNEKLFF. The gene calls are TRBV21-1 and TRBJ1-4; TRBD1, as called in the table, went unchecked against the DNA. TRBV21-1 has pseudogene status. This CDR3 spans 17 amino acids.